This is a list of T cell receptor beta chains from one sample in a study of naive and memory T cell subsets. TCRdb re-analysed the UMI-ligation and nested PCR reads in MiXCR, keeping a single row per CDR3 protein. Seen here are under 150,000 distinct CDR3 sequences, approximately 20% observed once, and the top ten hold approximately 0.58%. The sample was naive CD8+ T cells from blood. The receptors derive from a human donor in good health. Each CDR3 is given with its conserved first and last residue. The order of the fields is V gene, clone size, D gene, J gene, CDR3 DNA, CDR3 protein. The D gene is left open where the match is weak. A row's size may be missing; if present it is once, few, many or a size class.

V gene: TRBV5-8
clone size: few
D gene: NA
J gene: TRBJ2-7
CDR3 DNA: TGTGCCAGCAGCTTGTACCAGGGGTTGGAGCAGTACTTC
CDR3 protein: CASSLYQGLEQYF

V gene: TRBV30
clone size: NA
D gene: TRBD1
J gene: TRBJ2-5
CDR3 DNA: TGTGCCTGGAGTGTGGGACAGGGAATAGAGACCCAGTACTTC
CDR3 protein: CAWSVGQGIETQYF

V gene: TRBV11-2
clone size: NA
D gene: NA
J gene: TRBJ2-1
CDR3 DNA: TGTGCCAGCAGCTTATCCGTTTGGCCTGAGCAGTTCTTC
CDR3 protein: CASSLSVWPEQFF

V gene: TRBV7-2
clone size: NA
D gene: NA
J gene: TRBJ2-1
CDR3 DNA: TGTGCCAGCAGCTGGTCGGGGGCGGACATGGGTGAGCAGTTCTTC
CDR3 protein: CASSWSGADMGEQFF

V gene: TRBV27
clone size: many
D gene: TRBD2
J gene: TRBJ2-1
CDR3 DNA: TGTGCCAGCAGTAGGGGGACTAGCGAACTCTACAATGAGCAGTTCTTC
CDR3 protein: CASSRGTSELYNEQFF

V gene: TRBV2
clone size: few
D gene: TRBD1
J gene: TRBJ1-5
CDR3 DNA: TGTGCCAGCAGGGCCGGACAGGGCTATCGAAGCAATCAGCCCCAGCATTTT
CDR3 protein: CASRAGQGYRSNQPQHF

V gene: TRBV6-5
clone size: NA
D gene: NA
J gene: TRBJ2-1
CDR3 DNA: TGTGCCAGCGGGCCCTGGGGAGCCGATGAGCAGTTCTTC
CDR3 protein: CASGPWGADEQFF

V gene: TRBV13
clone size: few
D gene: NA
J gene: TRBJ1-2
CDR3 DNA: TGTGCCAGCAGCTTAGGGTCGGGGGATGGCTACACCTTC
CDR3 protein: CASSLGSGDGYTF

V gene: TRBV28
clone size: few
D gene: NA
J gene: TRBJ2-7
CDR3 DNA: TGTGCCAGCGCGGCAGCATCCTACGAGCAGTACTTC
CDR3 protein: CASAAASYEQYF

V gene: TRBV20-1
clone size: few
D gene: TRBD2
J gene: TRBJ2-7
CDR3 DNA: TGCAGTGCTAGAGAGCTCGGCCTAGCGGGAGGGTCCTACGAGCAGTACTTC
CDR3 protein: CSARELGLAGGSYEQYF

V gene: TRBV13
clone size: NA
D gene: TRBD1
J gene: TRBJ1-6
CDR3 DNA: TGTGCCAGCAGCACCCGGGACAGCCCTTATAATTCACCCCTCCACTTT
CDR3 protein: CASSTRDSPYNSPLHF

V gene: TRBV5-1
clone size: NA
D gene: TRBD1
J gene: TRBJ2-1
CDR3 DNA: TGCGCCAGCAGCTTGGCCTTTGACAGGGCCTACAATGAGCAGTTCTTC
CDR3 protein: CASSLAFDRAYNEQFF

V gene: TRBV12-3/TRBV12-4
clone size: NA
D gene: NA
J gene: TRBJ1-5
CDR3 DNA: TGTGCCAGCAGCTACCGTGAAGATCAGCCCCAGCATTTT
CDR3 protein: CASSYREDQPQHF

V gene: TRBV28
clone size: NA
D gene: NA
J gene: TRBJ1-4
CDR3 DNA: TGTGCCAGCAGTTTGGGTTGGAGAGGGGAAATTAATGAAAAACTGTTTTTT
CDR3 protein: CASSLGWRGEINEKLFF

V gene: TRBV20-1
clone size: few
D gene: NA
J gene: TRBJ2-2
CDR3 DNA: TGCAGTGCTAGAGATTTACGGGGAGTTTTCACCGGGGAGCTGTTTTTT
CDR3 protein: CSARDLRGVFTGELFF

V gene: TRBV28
clone size: NA
D gene: TRBD1
J gene: TRBJ2-1
CDR3 DNA: TGTGCCAGCAGTTTTGGGCAGGGGGCCTATGAGCAGTTCTTC
CDR3 protein: CASSFGQGAYEQFF

V gene: TRBV9
clone size: NA
D gene: NA
J gene: TRBJ1-1
CDR3 DNA: TGTGCCAGCAGCGTACCCCTTTTTTTCAGGTCGAGGGACACTGAAGCTTTCTTT
CDR3 protein: CASSVPLFFRSRDTEAFF

V gene: TRBV4-1
clone size: NA
D gene: NA
J gene: TRBJ2-3
CDR3 DNA: TGCGCCAGCAGCCAAGCCGGGACTTTGGATACGCAGTATTTT
CDR3 protein: CASSQAGTLDTQYF

V gene: TRBV7-9
clone size: NA
D gene: TRBD2
J gene: TRBJ2-7
CDR3 DNA: TGTGCCAGCAGCCCACCGGGGGGGCGCGAGCAGTACTTC
CDR3 protein: CASSPPGGREQYF

V gene: TRBV29-1
clone size: few
D gene: NA
J gene: TRBJ2-3
CDR3 DNA: TGCAGCGTTGGGGACTTGACAGATACGCAGTATTTT
CDR3 protein: CSVGDLTDTQYF

V gene: TRBV29-1
clone size: many
D gene: NA
J gene: TRBJ2-7
CDR3 DNA: TGCAGCGTTGGGACATCTCACTCCTACGAGCAGTACTTC
CDR3 protein: CSVGTSHSYEQYF

V gene: TRBV4-2
clone size: NA
D gene: TRBD1
J gene: TRBJ2-1
CDR3 DNA: TGTGCCAGCAGCACCCGCTGGGGGACAGGGGCGGACAATGAGCAGTTCTTC
CDR3 protein: CASSTRWGTGADNEQFF

V gene: TRBV27
clone size: NA
D gene: NA
J gene: TRBJ2-7
CDR3 DNA: TGTGCCAGCAGTTTGTTCCCCTTCTACGAGCAGTACTTC
CDR3 protein: CASSLFPFYEQYF

V gene: TRBV12-3/TRBV12-4
clone size: many
D gene: TRBD2
J gene: TRBJ2-7
CDR3 DNA: TGTGCCAGCAGTTTAGGCGGGAGCTCCTACGAGCAGTACTTC
CDR3 protein: CASSLGGSSYEQYF

V gene: TRBV30
clone size: NA
D gene: NA
J gene: TRBJ1-2
CDR3 DNA: TGTGCCTGGATCCTGGGCAGCGCCTTTAACTATGGCTACACCTTC
CDR3 protein: CAWILGSAFNYGYTF

V gene: TRBV4-2
clone size: few
D gene: NA
J gene: TRBJ1-5
CDR3 DNA: TGTGCCAGCAGCCAAGGGGCAGTCGGTCAGCCCCAGCATTTT
CDR3 protein: CASSQGAVGQPQHF

V gene: TRBV12-3/TRBV12-4
clone size: few
D gene: TRBD1
J gene: TRBJ2-6
CDR3 DNA: TGTGCCAGCAGTTTAAAAGGGGGCCCTTCTGGGGCCAACGTCCTGACTTTC
CDR3 protein: CASSLKGGPSGANVLTF

V gene: TRBV7-9
clone size: few
D gene: TRBD1
J gene: TRBJ2-5
CDR3 DNA: TGTGCCAGCAGCTTCGTCAGGGGGCGAGAGCAAGAGACCCAGTACTTC
CDR3 protein: CASSFVRGREQETQYF

V gene: TRBV28
clone size: few
D gene: NA
J gene: TRBJ1-1
CDR3 DNA: TGTGCCAGCAGTTTTCCCCAACAGGGGAACACTGAAGCTTTCTTT
CDR3 protein: CASSFPQQGNTEAFF

V gene: TRBV5-4
clone size: once
D gene: NA
J gene: TRBJ2-7
CDR3 DNA: TGTGCCAGCAGCTTTGGGGGAGCGGGCGAGCAGTACTTC
CDR3 protein: CASSFGGAGEQYF

V gene: TRBV30
clone size: NA
D gene: NA
J gene: TRBJ2-2
CDR3 DNA: TGTGCCTGGAGTTGGGGGAGGATAACCGGGGAGCTGTTTTTT
CDR3 protein: CAWSWGRITGELFF

V gene: TRBV28
clone size: NA
D gene: TRBD2
J gene: TRBJ2-2
CDR3 DNA: TGTGCCAGCAGTCTGACTAGCGGGGAAGGAATGGGATCCGGGGAGCTGTTTTTT
CDR3 protein: CASSLTSGEGMGSGELFF

V gene: TRBV7-9
clone size: many
D gene: NA
J gene: TRBJ1-3
CDR3 DNA: TGTGCCAGCAGCTCCGCGGATCTAATCCTTGGAAACACCATATATTTT
CDR3 protein: CASSSADLILGNTIYF

V gene: TRBV4-1
clone size: NA
D gene: NA
J gene: TRBJ1-2
CDR3 DNA: TGCGCCAGCAGCCAAGGGTTAGCTAACTATGGCTACACCTTC
CDR3 protein: CASSQGLANYGYTF

V gene: TRBV28
clone size: NA
D gene: NA
J gene: TRBJ2-2
CDR3 DNA: TGTGCCAGCCTCGACGAGAACACCGGGGAGCTGTTTTTT
CDR3 protein: CASLDENTGELFF

V gene: TRBV5-1
clone size: NA
D gene: TRBD2
J gene: TRBJ2-1
CDR3 DNA: TGCGCCAGCAGCTCGGTAGGGGCGCCGGGACTAGCGGACAATGAGCAGTTCTTC
CDR3 protein: CASSSVGAPGLADNEQFF

V gene: TRBV12-3/TRBV12-4
clone size: NA
D gene: TRBD1
J gene: TRBJ1-2
CDR3 DNA: TGTGCCAGCAGTTTAACAGGGGGCGCCGGTGGCTACACCTTC
CDR3 protein: CASSLTGGAGGYTF

V gene: TRBV28
clone size: few
D gene: NA
J gene: TRBJ1-2
CDR3 DNA: TGTGCCAGCAGTTTTTACAGCCCAACTCGCTATGGCTACACCTTC
CDR3 protein: CASSFYSPTRYGYTF

V gene: TRBV28
clone size: many
D gene: NA
J gene: TRBJ1-3
CDR3 DNA: TGTGCCAGCAGCTTTGGCCTTCGGAACACCATATATTTT
CDR3 protein: CASSFGLRNTIYF

V gene: TRBV12-3/TRBV12-4
clone size: NA
D gene: NA
J gene: TRBJ2-5
CDR3 DNA: TGTGCCAGCAGTTCCTACGGCGGGGCTCAGACCCAGTACTTC
CDR3 protein: CASSSYGGAQTQYF

V gene: TRBV15
clone size: NA
D gene: NA
J gene: TRBJ1-3
CDR3 DNA: TGTGCCACCAGCAGAGAGCCGGTCACGAGCTCTGGAAACACCATATATTTT
CDR3 protein: CATSREPVTSSGNTIYF

V gene: TRBV19
clone size: NA
D gene: NA
J gene: TRBJ2-4
CDR3 DNA: TGTGCCAGCAGAAAGCCACTTTACAACATTCAGTACTTC
CDR3 protein: CASRKPLYNIQYF

V gene: TRBV29-1
clone size: NA
D gene: NA
J gene: TRBJ2-1
CDR3 DNA: TGCAGCGTTGAAATTCGGACGGACAATGAGCAGTTCTTC
CDR3 protein: CSVEIRTDNEQFF

V gene: TRBV4-1
clone size: NA
D gene: TRBD2
J gene: TRBJ2-7
CDR3 DNA: TGCGCCAGCAGCCAACCCTCACCGGGGGCGGCTAGCGGGATTTACGAGCAGTACTTC
CDR3 protein: CASSQPSPGAASGIYEQYF

V gene: TRBV13
clone size: NA
D gene: NA
J gene: TRBJ2-2
CDR3 DNA: TGTGCCAGCAGTCCCCCATCTGTGGTCGGGGAGCTGTTTTTT
CDR3 protein: CASSPPSVVGELFF

V gene: TRBV27
clone size: NA
D gene: NA
J gene: TRBJ2-7
CDR3 DNA: TGTGCCAGCAGTTACGGTGAGGGGTCCTACGAGCAGTACTTC
CDR3 protein: CASSYGEGSYEQYF

V gene: TRBV4-3
clone size: NA
D gene: NA
J gene: TRBJ2-1
CDR3 DNA: TGCGCCAGCAGCCGATCTCCCCGGGGGTCCTACAATGAGCAGTTCTTC
CDR3 protein: CASSRSPRGSYNEQFF

V gene: TRBV2
clone size: NA
D gene: NA
J gene: TRBJ2-1
CDR3 DNA: TGTGCCAGCAGTGAAGCGCTAGGCTCCTACAATGAGCAGTTCTTC
CDR3 protein: CASSEALGSYNEQFF

V gene: TRBV20-1
clone size: NA
D gene: TRBD1
J gene: TRBJ2-1
CDR3 DNA: TGCAGTGCCCAGGGGGGACAGGGGGCGAATGAGCAGTTCTTC
CDR3 protein: CSAQGGQGANEQFF

V gene: TRBV6-5
clone size: NA
D gene: NA
J gene: TRBJ1-2
CDR3 DNA: TGTGCCAGCAGCCCGGGACTCAGCTATGGCTACACCTTC
CDR3 protein: CASSPGLSYGYTF

V gene: TRBV29-1
clone size: NA
D gene: NA
J gene: TRBJ2-7
CDR3 DNA: TGCAGCGGACAACAGGGGAGGGAGCAGTACTTC
CDR3 protein: CSGQQGREQYF

V gene: TRBV6-1
clone size: NA
D gene: NA
J gene: TRBJ1-1
CDR3 DNA: TGTGCCAGCAGGATCAGAGGGAACACTGAAGCTTTCTTT
CDR3 protein: CASRIRGNTEAFF

V gene: TRBV27
clone size: few
D gene: TRBD1
J gene: TRBJ1-4
CDR3 DNA: TGTGCCAGCAGTCCTACAGGGGTAACTAATGAAAAACTGTTTTTT
CDR3 protein: CASSPTGVTNEKLFF

V gene: TRBV6-6
clone size: few
D gene: NA
J gene: TRBJ1-5
CDR3 DNA: TGTGCCAGCAGTTACCGGACGGATTGGGGGGCTAGCAATCAGCCCCAGCATTTT
CDR3 protein: CASSYRTDWGASNQPQHF

V gene: TRBV19
clone size: few
D gene: NA
J gene: TRBJ2-3
CDR3 DNA: TGTGCCAGTAGCCACGACGGTGAGATTAGCACAGATACGCAGTATTTT
CDR3 protein: CASSHDGEISTDTQYF

V gene: TRBV14
clone size: few
D gene: NA
J gene: TRBJ2-1
CDR3 DNA: TGTGCCAGCAGCCAAGTACAGGAATTGTACAATGAGCAGTTCTTC
CDR3 protein: CASSQVQELYNEQFF

V gene: TRBV5-1
clone size: NA
D gene: NA
J gene: TRBJ2-3
CDR3 DNA: TGCGCCAGCAGCTTGGAGTTTCGCACAGATACGCAGTATTTT
CDR3 protein: CASSLEFRTDTQYF

V gene: TRBV28
clone size: NA
D gene: TRBD2
J gene: TRBJ2-7
CDR3 DNA: TGTGCCAGCAGTGCACTAGCGGGAGTTTCCTACGAGCAGTACTTC
CDR3 protein: CASSALAGVSYEQYF

V gene: TRBV27
clone size: NA
D gene: TRBD2
J gene: TRBJ2-1
CDR3 DNA: TGTGCCAGCAGTTTGGTGCCTGGGGTGCCCGGGAGGGAGCAGTTCTTC
CDR3 protein: CASSLVPGVPGREQFF